The subject of this entry is one TCR beta chain. The sample comes from a study of blood T cell repertoires in COVID-19. Study-wide background: COVID-19 samples collected from the United States, Italy and Spain covered acute and convalescent phases.

The CDR3 contains 15 residues. The V gene lost 0 bases and the J gene lost 0 bases, with 8 bases spanning the gap. Germline CDR1 SGHAT, CDR2 FQNNGV. Sequencing was performed with immunoSEQ multiplex PCR; in TCRdb, only in-frame clones are kept and a portion is missing. Of over 15,000 clones in the sample, around 91% were seen once. The chain links TRBV11-2 to TRBJ2-5; D is undetermined. Sequences were obtained from peripheral blood. This TCR was sampled from a human donor in a cohort sampled during active COVID-19. The CDR3 DNA reads as TGTGCCAGCAGCTTAGAACCGGTAAACCAAGAGACCCAGTACTTC. This sequence encodes CASSLEPVNQETQYF. Supplemented by reference TRBV11-2 and TRBJ2-5, the full variable domain reads EAGVAQSPRYKIIEKRQSVAFWCNPISGHATLYWYQQILGQGPKLLIQFQNNGVVDDSQLPKDRFSAERLKGVDSTLKIQPAKLEDSAVYLCASSLEPVNQETQYFGPGTRLLVL.